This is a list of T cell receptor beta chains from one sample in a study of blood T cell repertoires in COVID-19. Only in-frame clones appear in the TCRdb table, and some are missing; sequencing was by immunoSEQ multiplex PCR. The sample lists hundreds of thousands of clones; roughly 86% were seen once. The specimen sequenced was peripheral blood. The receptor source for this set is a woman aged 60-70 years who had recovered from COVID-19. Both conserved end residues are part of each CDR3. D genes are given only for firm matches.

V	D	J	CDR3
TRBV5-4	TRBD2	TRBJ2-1	CASSFPREGNEQFF
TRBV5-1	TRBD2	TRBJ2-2	CASSLPSGGGANTGELFF
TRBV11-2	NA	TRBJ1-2	CASSLGGSYGYTF
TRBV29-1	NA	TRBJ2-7	CSVVSRAHRPEQYF
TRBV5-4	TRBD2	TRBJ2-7	CASTERGASYEQYF
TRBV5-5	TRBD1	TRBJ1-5	CASSYGQGWGDAAQHF
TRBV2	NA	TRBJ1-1	CAMLGAHGNTEAFF
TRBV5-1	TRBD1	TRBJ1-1	CASSMRTGGGTEAFF
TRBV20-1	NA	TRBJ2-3	CSAEATDTQYF
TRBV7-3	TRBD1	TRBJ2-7	CASSLKQGVQYF
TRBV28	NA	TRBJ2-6	CASVGVSGANVLTF
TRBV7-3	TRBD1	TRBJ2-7	CASSLGQGISYEQYF
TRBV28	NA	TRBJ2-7	CASSFRFSSYEQYF
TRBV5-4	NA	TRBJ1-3	CASSLTGISGNTIYF
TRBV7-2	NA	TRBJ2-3	CASSRSRDKYTDTQYF
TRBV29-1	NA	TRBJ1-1	CSVWATAGEAFF
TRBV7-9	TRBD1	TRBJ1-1	CASSYTGGNTEAFF